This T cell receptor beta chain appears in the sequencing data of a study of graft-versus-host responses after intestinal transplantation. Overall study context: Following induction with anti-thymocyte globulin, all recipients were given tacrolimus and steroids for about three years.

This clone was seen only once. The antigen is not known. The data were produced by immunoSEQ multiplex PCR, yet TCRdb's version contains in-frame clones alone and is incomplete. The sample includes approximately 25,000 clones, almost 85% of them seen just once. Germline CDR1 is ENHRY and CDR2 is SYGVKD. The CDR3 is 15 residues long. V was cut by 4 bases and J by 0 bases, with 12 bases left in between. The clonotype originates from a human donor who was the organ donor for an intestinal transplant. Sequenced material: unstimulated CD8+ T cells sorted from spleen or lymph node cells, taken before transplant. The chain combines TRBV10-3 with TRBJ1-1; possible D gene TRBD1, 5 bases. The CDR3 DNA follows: TGTGCCATCAGTGCTCAGGGAGAGATGAACACTGAAGCTTTCTTT. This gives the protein CAISAQGEMNTEAFF.